This TCR beta chain was identified in a study of blood T cell repertoires in COVID-19. Study-wide background: COVID-19 samples, acute and convalescent, were from the United States, Italy and Spain. T cells, B-cell-depleted T cells, or PBMCs supplied cDNA or gDNA.

The method was immunoSEQ multiplex PCR; TCRdb's version includes in-frame clones alone and lacks a portion of them. This table holds tens of thousands of clones, roughly 89% found once. J gave up 10 bases and V 3 bases, and 6 bases lay outside the gene matches. In germline, CDR1 is SGHTA, CDR2 FQGNSA. The CDR3 is made up of 13 amino acids. The rearrangement joins TRBV7-2 to TRBJ2-1, with 7 bases matching TRBD2. Sequences were obtained from peripheral blood. This receptor was identified in a human donor in a cohort sampled during active COVID-19. The CDR3 sequence: CASSFNMRGEQFF. CDR3 bases: TGTGCCAGCAGCTTCAATATGCGGGGGGAGCAGTTCTTC.